These T cell receptor beta chains were read from a single sample in a study of HIV-infected patients and healthy controls. Each CDR3 protein gets one entry after TCRdb re-called the 5' RACE reads with MiXCR. Of about 5,000 distinct CDR3 sequences listed, roughly 22% are singletons. The sample in question was blood, obtained during antiretroviral therapy. These receptors all come from an adult with HIV infection. The conserved cysteine and the conserved F or W are not part of the CDR3 here.

V	J	CDR3
TRBV2	TRBJ1-1	ASSEADEGSTEAF
TRBV18	TRBJ1-1	ASSFLEGRSEAF
TRBV7-9	TRBJ1-1	ASSSRNPRGMNTEAF
TRBV20-1	TRBJ2-5	SARDVGGARETQY
TRBV6-5	TRBJ1-5	ASSYQGNQPQH
TRBV29-1	TRBJ2-7	SVEGDGATYEQY
TRBV3-1	TRBJ1-1	ASSQEDRTNTEAF
TRBV6-1	TRBJ1-2	ASREEGGNYGYT
TRBV6-1	TRBJ1-2	ASTRSLEPGNYGYT
TRBV12-3/TRBV12-4	TRBJ2-1	ASSSRLEPWFEQF
TRBV20-1	TRBJ1-1	SARDFLQGGNTEAF
TRBV5-5	TRBJ2-1	ASGGPSGDNEQF
TRBV7-9	TRBJ1-5	ASGGSYSNQPQH
TRBV3-1	TRBJ2-5	ASRPGPQETQY
TRBV7-9	TRBJ1-2	ASSLPGQGLLYGYT
TRBV19	TRBJ1-2	AGSMDRNPRFGYT
TRBV6-5	TRBJ1-2	ASLSRGALNYGYT
TRBV5-1	TRBJ2-4	ASSLVASGAQNIQY
TRBV20-1	TRBJ1-4	SARDLRGVTNEKLF
TRBV19	TRBJ2-2	ASSFGRPGELF
TRBV2	TRBJ1-4	ASSSFRTGENEKLF
TRBV6-4	TRBJ1-6	ASSVGTENSPLH
TRBV19	TRBJ1-5	ASHPDRAQPQH
TRBV2	TRBJ2-5	AGPGPAETQY
TRBV7-8	TRBJ1-5	ASSSGNMAFDQPQH
TRBV9	TRBJ1-4	ASSPSGTVVFNEKLF
TRBV7-8	TRBJ1-3	ASSRDRGTPSGNTIY
TRBV6-5	TRBJ1-1	ASSYSVSLFDGTEAF
TRBV2	TRBJ1-5	ASTGTGVGNQPQH
TRBV6-2/TRBV6-3	TRBJ2-7	ASSYKASYEQY
TRBV20-1	TRBJ2-7	SARDQGAGYEQY
TRBV29-1	TRBJ1-1	SVSRTALNTEAF
TRBV20-1	TRBJ2-1	SAVYAGTQQANEQF
TRBV27	TRBJ1-4	ASSLSYRPNEKLF
TRBV6-1	TRBJ1-1	ASSEGAAGNTEAF
TRBV3-1	TRBJ2-2	ASSLGLLSAGELF
TRBV6-6	TRBJ2-2	ASRDRGAGELF
TRBV20-1	TRBJ1-2	STNGRGDGGYT
TRBV2	TRBJ2-2	ASLGTGVTGELF
TRBV4-1	TRBJ2-5	ASGPLTQETQY
TRBV7-2	TRBJ1-5	ASSLGDRGLDRNQPQH
TRBV27	TRBJ2-3	ASSSGQGTSTDTQY
TRBV9	TRBJ2-7	ASSPGGGQYEQY
TRBV5-8	TRBJ1-2	ASNSPGQGSGYT
TRBV12-3/TRBV12-4	TRBJ2-1	ASSPYSGGAYYNEQF
TRBV7-4	TRBJ1-6	ASSYKTERSSYNSPLH